This is a list of T cell receptor beta chains from one sample in a study of technical replicates of blood from a handful of donors. Profiling relied on immunoSEQ multiplex PCR, and the TCRdb table lists in-frame clones only, not all of them. Among approximately 70,000 clones, roughly nine tenths were seen once, and the ten largest hold 4.5% to 5%. The specimen was PBMCs. The receptors were gathered from a human donor in good health. Some clones in this sample may be carry-over from other donors' samples. Each CDR3 is given with its conserved first and last residue. A D gene is named only where the DNA matches it firmly. A row's size may be missing; if present it is once, few, many or a size class.

NA	TRBV5-6	13	TRBJ2-2	NA	TGTGCCAGCAGCCCGCGCCCGACTGGGGAGCTGTTTTTT	CASSPRPTGELFF
TRBD2	TRBV9	15	TRBJ2-3	NA	TGTGCCAGCAGCGTAGATCTAGCGGGAGGGGATACGCAGTATTTT	CASSVDLAGGDTQYF
NA	TRBV18	14	TRBJ1-1	NA	TGTGCCAGCTCACCGACAGCAACGAACACTGAAGCTTTCTTT	CASSPTATNTEAFF
TRBD1	TRBV13	12	TRBJ2-3	NA	TGTGCCAGCAGCATAGACAGGGTTACGCAGTATTTT	CASSIDRVTQYF
NA	TRBV5-4	14	TRBJ1-1	NA	TGTGCCAGCAGCCGAAGGGGGGGTGCTACTGAAGCTTTCTTT	CASSRRGGATEAFF
TRBD1	TRBV7-8	12	TRBJ1-1	NA	TGTGCCAGCAGCTTCACAGGGGTGGAAGCTTTCTTT	CASSFTGVEAFF
TRBD1	TRBV27	13	TRBJ1-2	NA	TGTGCCAGCAGTTTCCGACAGGGGCTGGGCTACACCTTC	CASSFRQGLGYTF
TRBD2	TRBV12-5	16	TRBJ2-3	once	TGTGCTAGTGGTTCCCCTTCTGGGGGGGGCACAGATACGCAGTATTTT	CASGSPSGGGTDTQYF
NA	TRBV7-2	12	TRBJ2-3	NA	TGTGCCAGCAGCTCGTTGGGCCATACGCAGTATTTT	CASSSLGHTQYF
NA	TRBV27	17	TRBJ1-1	NA	TGTGCCAGCAGTTTCACCCCTGGGGGCTATTTGAACACTGAAGCTTTCTTT	CASSFTPGGYLNTEAFF
NA	TRBV19	16	TRBJ2-3	NA	TGTGCCAGTAGTAATTCGCGGGGCTTTCGCACAGATACGCAGTATTTT	CASSNSRGFRTDTQYF
NA	TRBV7-2	12	TRBJ1-2	NA	TGTGCCAGCAGCTCCGCAGGGGTTGGCTACACCTTC	CASSSAGVGYTF
TRBD2	TRBV4-1	16	TRBJ2-3	NA	TGCGCCAGCAGCCAACCGACTAGCGGGGCCACAGATACGCAGTATTTT	CASSQPTSGATDTQYF
TRBD1	TRBV7-2	14	TRBJ2-5	once	TGTGCCAGCAGCTTATACAGGGGGCTTGAGACCCAGTACTTC	CASSLYRGLETQYF
TRBD2	TRBV7-6	18	TRBJ2-7	NA	TGTGCCAGCAGCTCGGGACTAGCGGGGGGGCGTTTTGTGTACGAGCAGTACTTC	CASSSGLAGGRFVYEQYF
NA	TRBV14	13	TRBJ1-2	NA	TGTGCCAGCAGCCAAGTGAGCGACTATGGCTACACCTTC	CASSQVSDYGYTF
TRBD2	TRBV27	20	TRBJ2-1	NA	TGTGCCAGCACGCCTCAACACCCGACTAGCGAAGGAATCTCCTACAATGAGCAGTTCTTC	CASTPQHPTSEGISYNEQFF
NA	TRBV19	13	TRBJ1-3	few	TGTGCCAGTAGCCAGGATCTCAGAAACACCATATATTTT	CASSQDLRNTIYF
NA	TRBV7-6	12	TRBJ2-7	NA	TGTGCCAGCAGCTTAGTTTGGGCCGAGCAGTACTTC	CASSLVWAEQYF
TRBD2	TRBV7-2	14	TRBJ2-7	once	TGTGCCAGCAGCTTAGGCGGGGGGGCCGACGAGCAGTACTTC	CASSLGGGADEQYF
NA	TRBV7-2	14	TRBJ2-3	NA	TGTGCCAGCAGCTTAAGAGCTAGCACAGATACGCAGTATTTT	CASSLRASTDTQYF
TRBD2	TRBV7-8	18	TRBJ2-7	few	TGTGCCAGCAGCTTAGCGGGGGGCGGGAGGGCCGTAAGAAACGAGCAGTACTTC	CASSLAGGGRAVRNEQYF
NA	TRBV4-1	17	TRBJ2-6	once	TGCGCCAGCAGCCCCCGACAGGCCAGCTCTGGGGCCAACGTCCTGACTTTC	CASSPRQASSGANVLTF
TRBD1	TRBV7-2	17	TRBJ1-1	NA	TGTGCCAGCAGCCTTCTACAGGGGAGCAAGAAGAACACTGAAGCTTTCTTT	CASSLLQGSKKNTEAFF
NA	TRBV4-3	16	TRBJ1-3	NA	TGCGCCAGCAGCCAAGCGGCAGGGGAAGCTGGAAACACCATATATTTT	CASSQAAGEAGNTIYF
NA	TRBV16	15	TRBJ1-2	NA	TGTGCCAGCAGCCCGATGGCTGAGGACAACCGGGGCTACACCTTC	CASSPMAEDNRGYTF
TRBD1	TRBV7-2	15	TRBJ1-5	once	TGTGCCAGCAGCCCGACGGACAGGGGACACCAGCCCCAGCATTTT	CASSPTDRGHQPQHF
NA	TRBV6-1	14	TRBJ2-6	NA	TGTGCCAGCAGTGATCGTCCCGGGGCCAACGTCCTGACTTTC	CASSDRPGANVLTF
TRBD1	TRBV7-3	15	TRBJ1-1	NA	TGTGCCAGCAGCTTAACCGGGACAGCGAACACTGAAGCTTTCTTT	CASSLTGTANTEAFF
NA	TRBV5-4	14	TRBJ1-4	NA	TGTGCCAGCAGCTTGAAGGGGATGGGTGAAAAACTGTTTTTT	CASSLKGMGEKLFF
NA	TRBV2	12	TRBJ1-3	NA	TGTGCCAGCAGTGAACAGGGGAACACCATATATTTT	CASSEQGNTIYF
NA	TRBV7-2	11	TRBJ1-1	NA	TGTGCCAGCAGCTTCGGTACTGAAGCTTTCTTT	CASSFGTEAFF
TRBD2	TRBV9	18	TRBJ2-2	NA	TGTGCCAGCAGCCCGAGGGGAGGACTAGCGACGAACACCGGGGAGCTGTTTTTT	CASSPRGGLATNTGELFF
TRBD1	TRBV9	17	TRBJ2-6	many	TGTGCCAGCAGCGGCTTCCAGGGGGCGGGTGGGGCCAACGTCCTGACTTTC	CASSGFQGAGGANVLTF
TRBD1	TRBV10-3	17	TRBJ2-2	NA	TGTGCCATCAGTGAGGTAGTTGGGACAGGAGCCACCGGGGAGCTGTTTTTT	CAISEVVGTGATGELFF
TRBD1	TRBV6-5	15	TRBJ2-3	NA	TGTGCCAGCAGTTCCCCGACAGGGCGGCCAGATACGCAGTATTTT	CASSSPTGRPDTQYF
TRBD1	TRBV5-1	16	TRBJ1-1	NA	TGCGCCAGCAGCCGGGTGGGACAGGGCATGAACACTGAAGCTTTCTTT	CASSRVGQGMNTEAFF
TRBD2	TRBV4-2	22	TRBJ2-7	NA	TGTGCCAGCAGCCAAGAAGGGCGAGTATCCCCCCGGTGGGGACTAGCGTTCTACGAGCAGTACTTC	CASSQEGRVSPRWGLAFYEQYF
NA	TRBV11-3	14	TRBJ1-5	NA	TGTGCCAGCAGCGTCGACAGCAGCAATCAGCCCCAGCATTTT	CASSVDSSNQPQHF
NA	TRBV6-1	13	TRBJ2-7	NA	TGTGCCAGCAGGGCAGGGATATCCTACGAGCAGTACTTC	CASRAGISYEQYF
TRBD1	TRBV30	15	TRBJ2-7	once	TGTGCCTGGCCTGACAGGGGTCCGAGCTCCTACGAGCAGTACTTC	CAWPDRGPSSYEQYF
TRBD1	TRBV2	14	TRBJ1-5	NA	TGTGCCAGCAGCGGGACAGGGGGCTATCAGCCCCAGCATTTT	CASSGTGGYQPQHF
NA	TRBV10-3	12	TRBJ1-2	NA	TGTGCCATCAGTGCGGCTAACTATGGCTACACCTTC	CAISAANYGYTF
NA	TRBV5-6	16	TRBJ1-4	NA	TGTGCCAGCAGCTTGTTGGGAGCCGCAACTAATGAAAAACTGTTTTTT	CASSLLGAATNEKLFF
NA	TRBV6-5	15	TRBJ2-2	few	TGTGCCAGCAGCTACCGCCCCACAGGGACCGGGGAGCTGTTTTTT	CASSYRPTGTGELFF
NA	TRBV5-6	16	TRBJ2-3	NA	TGTGCCAGCAAGAGTCGTGACTCCCAAAGCTCCGATACGCAGTATTTT	CASKSRDSQSSDTQYF
NA	TRBV25-1	15	TRBJ2-1	NA	TGTGCCAGCAGTGAATTTCGAGGGGGTGAGAATGAGCAGTTCTTC	CASSEFRGGENEQFF
NA	TRBV9	13	TRBJ2-7	NA	TGTGCCAGCAGCGTAGGTGACAACTACGAGCAGTACTTC	CASSVGDNYEQYF
TRBD2	TRBV6-5	15	TRBJ2-7	NA	TGTGCCAGCAGTTACCTTAGCGGGGGAGGCTACGAGCAGTACTTC	CASSYLSGGGYEQYF
NA	TRBV30	12	TRBJ2-1	NA	TGTGCCTGGGCCAGAGGAGCGTATGAGCAGTTCTTC	CAWARGAYEQFF
TRBD1	TRBV6-6	15	TRBJ2-3	NA	TGTGCCAGCTCCCCTGGGGACAGGGTGACAGATACGCAGTATTTT	CASSPGDRVTDTQYF